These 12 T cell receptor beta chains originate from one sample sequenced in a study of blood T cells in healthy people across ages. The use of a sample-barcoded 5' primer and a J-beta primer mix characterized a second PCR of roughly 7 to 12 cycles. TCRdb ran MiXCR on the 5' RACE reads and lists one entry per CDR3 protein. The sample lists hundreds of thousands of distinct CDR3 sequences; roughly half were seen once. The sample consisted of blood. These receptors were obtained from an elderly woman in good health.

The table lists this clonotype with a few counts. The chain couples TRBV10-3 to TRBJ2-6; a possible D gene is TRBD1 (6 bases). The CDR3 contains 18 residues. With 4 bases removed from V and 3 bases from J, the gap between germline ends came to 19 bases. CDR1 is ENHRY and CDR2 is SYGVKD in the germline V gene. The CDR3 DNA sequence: TGTGCCATCAGTGGGAGCGGCAGGGGAGTGAGTGGGGCCAACGTCCTGACTTTC. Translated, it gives CAISGSGRGVSGANVLTF.

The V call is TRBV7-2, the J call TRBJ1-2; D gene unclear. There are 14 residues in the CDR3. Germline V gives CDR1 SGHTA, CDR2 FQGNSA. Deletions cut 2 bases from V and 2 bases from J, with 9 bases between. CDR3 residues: CASSLSAVNYGYTF. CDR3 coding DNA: TGTGCCAGCAGCTTAAGTGCGGTAAACTATGGCTACACCTTC. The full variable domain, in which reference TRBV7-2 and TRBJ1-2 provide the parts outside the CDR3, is GAGVSQSPSNKVTEKGKDVELRCDPISGHTALYWYRQSLGQGLEFLIYFQGNSAPDKSGLPSDRFSAERTGGSVSTLTIQRTQQEDSAVYLCASSLSAVNYGYTFGSGTRLTVV.

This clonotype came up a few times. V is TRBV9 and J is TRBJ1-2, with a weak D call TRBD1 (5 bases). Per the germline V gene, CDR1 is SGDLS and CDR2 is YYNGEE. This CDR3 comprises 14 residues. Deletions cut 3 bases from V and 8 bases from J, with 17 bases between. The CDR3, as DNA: TGTGCCAGCAGCGAGGACGGCCTCGGGGACGGCTACACCTTC. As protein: CASSEDGLGDGYTF.

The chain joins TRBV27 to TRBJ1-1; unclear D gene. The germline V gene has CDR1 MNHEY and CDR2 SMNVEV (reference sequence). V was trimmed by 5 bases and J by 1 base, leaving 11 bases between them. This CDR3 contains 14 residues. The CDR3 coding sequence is TGTGCCAGCAGTAAAGCGGCGGGGAACACTGAAGCTTTCTTT. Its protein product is CASSKAAGNTEAFF.

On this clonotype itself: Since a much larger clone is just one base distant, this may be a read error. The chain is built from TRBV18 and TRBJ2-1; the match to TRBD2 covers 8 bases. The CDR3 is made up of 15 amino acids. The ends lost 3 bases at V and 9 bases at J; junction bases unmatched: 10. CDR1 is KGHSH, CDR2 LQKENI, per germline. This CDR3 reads CASSPIRAGVGEQFF. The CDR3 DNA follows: TGTGCCAGCTCACCGATACGAGCGGGAGTCGGTGAGCAGTTCTTC.

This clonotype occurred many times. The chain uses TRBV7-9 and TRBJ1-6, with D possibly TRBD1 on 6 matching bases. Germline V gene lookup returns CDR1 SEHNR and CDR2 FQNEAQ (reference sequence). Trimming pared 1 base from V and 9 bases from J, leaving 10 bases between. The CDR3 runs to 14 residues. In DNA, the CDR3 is TGTGCCAGCAGCTTAGGGGACATAGTTTCACCCCTCCACTTT. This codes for CASSLGDIVSPLHF.

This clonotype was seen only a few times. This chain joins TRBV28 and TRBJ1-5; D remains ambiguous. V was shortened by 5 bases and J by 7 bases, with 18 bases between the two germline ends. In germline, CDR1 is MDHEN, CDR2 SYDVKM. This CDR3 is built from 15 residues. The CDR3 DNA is TGTGCCAGCAGTCTTACGGGCGGGAGGGTGCAGCCCCAGCATTTT. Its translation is CASSLTGGRVQPQHF.

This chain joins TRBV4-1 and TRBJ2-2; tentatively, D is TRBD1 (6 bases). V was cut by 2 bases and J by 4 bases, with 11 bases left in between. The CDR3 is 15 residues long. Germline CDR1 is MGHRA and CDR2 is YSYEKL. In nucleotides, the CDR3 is TGCGCCAGCAGCCAACCAGGCAGGGGCACCGGGGAGCTGTTTTTT. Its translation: CASSQPGRGTGELFF.

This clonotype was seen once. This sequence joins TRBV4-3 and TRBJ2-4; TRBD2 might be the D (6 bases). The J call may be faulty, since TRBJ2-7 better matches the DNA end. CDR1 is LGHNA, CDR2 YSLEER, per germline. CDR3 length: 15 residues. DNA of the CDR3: TGCGCCAGCAGCCAAGCTCGCGGGGCCTCCTACGAGCAGTACTTC. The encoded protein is CASSQARGASYEQYF.

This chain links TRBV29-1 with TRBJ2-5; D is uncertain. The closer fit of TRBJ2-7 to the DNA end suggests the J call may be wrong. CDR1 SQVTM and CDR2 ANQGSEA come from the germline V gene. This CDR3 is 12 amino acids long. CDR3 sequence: CSVVLSSYEQYF. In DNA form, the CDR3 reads TGCAGCGTTGTTCTTAGCTCCTACGAGCAGTACTTC.

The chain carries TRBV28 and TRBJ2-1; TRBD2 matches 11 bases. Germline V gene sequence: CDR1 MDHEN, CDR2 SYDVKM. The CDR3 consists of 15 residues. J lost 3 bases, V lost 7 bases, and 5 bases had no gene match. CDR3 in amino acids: CASKPSGGNYNEQFF. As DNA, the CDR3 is TGTGCCAGCAAGCCTAGCGGGGGGAACTACAATGAGCAGTTCTTC.

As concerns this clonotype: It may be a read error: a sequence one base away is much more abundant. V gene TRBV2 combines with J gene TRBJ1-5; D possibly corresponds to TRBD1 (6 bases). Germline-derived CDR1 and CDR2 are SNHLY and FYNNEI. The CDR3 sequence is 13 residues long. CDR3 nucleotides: TGTGCCAGCAGTGATTATTGGGGGCAGCTCCAGCATTTT. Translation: CASSDYWGQLQHF.